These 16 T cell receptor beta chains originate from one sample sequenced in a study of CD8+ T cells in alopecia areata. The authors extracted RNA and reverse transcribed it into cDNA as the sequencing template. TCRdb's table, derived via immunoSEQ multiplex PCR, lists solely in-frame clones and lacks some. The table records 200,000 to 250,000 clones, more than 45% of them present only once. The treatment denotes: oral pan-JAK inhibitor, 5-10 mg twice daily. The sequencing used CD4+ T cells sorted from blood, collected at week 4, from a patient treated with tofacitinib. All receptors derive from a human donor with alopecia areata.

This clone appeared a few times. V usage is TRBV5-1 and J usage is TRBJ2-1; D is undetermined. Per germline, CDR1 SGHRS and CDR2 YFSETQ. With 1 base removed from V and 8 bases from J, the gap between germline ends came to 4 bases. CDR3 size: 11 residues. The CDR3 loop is CASSLKDEQFF. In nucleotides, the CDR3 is TGCGCCAGCAGCTTGAAGGATGAGCAGTTCTTC.

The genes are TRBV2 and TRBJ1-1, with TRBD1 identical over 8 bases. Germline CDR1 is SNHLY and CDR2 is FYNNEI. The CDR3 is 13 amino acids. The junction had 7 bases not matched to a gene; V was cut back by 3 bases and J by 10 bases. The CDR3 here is CASSEDGTGRAFF. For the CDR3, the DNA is TGTGCCAGCAGTGAGGACGGGACAGGTCGAGCTTTCTTT.

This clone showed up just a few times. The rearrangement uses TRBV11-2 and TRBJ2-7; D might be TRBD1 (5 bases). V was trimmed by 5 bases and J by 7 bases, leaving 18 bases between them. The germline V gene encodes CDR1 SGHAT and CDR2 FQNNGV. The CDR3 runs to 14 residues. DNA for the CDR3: TGTGCCAGCAGCCCCGGTGGGGCTCTGGCTGAGCAGTACTTC. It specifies CASSPGGALAEQYF.

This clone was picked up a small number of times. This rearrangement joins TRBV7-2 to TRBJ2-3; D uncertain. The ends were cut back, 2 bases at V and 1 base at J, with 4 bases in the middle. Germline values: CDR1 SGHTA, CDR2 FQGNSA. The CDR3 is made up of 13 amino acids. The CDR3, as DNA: TGTGCCAGCAGCTTACAGGGCACAGATACGCAGTATTTT. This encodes CASSLQGTDTQYF.

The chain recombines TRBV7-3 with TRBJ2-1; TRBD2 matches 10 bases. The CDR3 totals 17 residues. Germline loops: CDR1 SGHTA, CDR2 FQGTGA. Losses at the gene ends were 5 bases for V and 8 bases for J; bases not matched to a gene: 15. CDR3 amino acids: CASSPNLSGGARDEQFF. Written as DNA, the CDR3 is TGTGCCAGCAGCCCCAACCTAAGCGGGGGGGCACGTGATGAGCAGTTCTTC.

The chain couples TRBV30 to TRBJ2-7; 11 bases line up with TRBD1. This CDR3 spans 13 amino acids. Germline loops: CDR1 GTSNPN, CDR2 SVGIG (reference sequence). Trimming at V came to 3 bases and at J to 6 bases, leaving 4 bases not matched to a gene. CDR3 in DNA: TGTGCCTGGAGCACGGGACAGGGGGGCGAGCAGTACTTC. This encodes CAWSTGQGGEQYF.

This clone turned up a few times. The CDR3 loop is CASSPDRGVTYEQYF. The DNA of the CDR3 is TGCGCCAGCAGCCCCGACAGGGGAGTCACCTACGAGCAGTACTTC. This chain connects TRBV4-3 to TRBJ2-7, with 8 positions matching TRBD1. Trimming at V came to 4 bases and at J to 2 bases, leaving 7 bases not matched to a gene. Germline loops: CDR1 LGHNA, CDR2 YSLEER. The CDR3 loop spans 15 amino acids.

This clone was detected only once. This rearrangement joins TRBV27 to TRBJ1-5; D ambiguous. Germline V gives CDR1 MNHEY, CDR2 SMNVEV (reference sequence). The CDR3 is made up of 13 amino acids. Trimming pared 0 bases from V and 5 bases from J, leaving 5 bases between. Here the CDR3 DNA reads TGTGCCAGCAGTTTATCGGTCGATCAGCCCCAGCATTTT. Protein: CASSLSVDQPQHF.

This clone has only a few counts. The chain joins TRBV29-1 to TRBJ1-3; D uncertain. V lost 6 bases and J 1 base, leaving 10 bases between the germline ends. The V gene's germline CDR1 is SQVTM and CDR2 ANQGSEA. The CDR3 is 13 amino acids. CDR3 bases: TGCAGCGTCCTTGGACGGTCTGGAAACACCATATATTTT. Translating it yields CSVLGRSGNTIYF.

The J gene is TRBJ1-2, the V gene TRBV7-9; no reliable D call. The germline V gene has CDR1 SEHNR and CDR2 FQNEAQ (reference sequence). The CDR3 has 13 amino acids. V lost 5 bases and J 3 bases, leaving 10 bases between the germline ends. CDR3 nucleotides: TGTGCCAGCAGCATAAATGTGGACTATGGCTACACCTTC. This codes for CASSINVDYGYTF.

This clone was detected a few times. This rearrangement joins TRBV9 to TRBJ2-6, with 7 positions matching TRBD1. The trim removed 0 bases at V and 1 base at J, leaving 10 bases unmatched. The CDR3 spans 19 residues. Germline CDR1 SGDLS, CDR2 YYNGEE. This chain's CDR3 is CASSVGGGTALSGANVLTF. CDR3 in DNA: TGTGCCAGCAGCGTAGGGGGTGGGACAGCACTATCTGGGGCCAACGTCCTGACTTTC.

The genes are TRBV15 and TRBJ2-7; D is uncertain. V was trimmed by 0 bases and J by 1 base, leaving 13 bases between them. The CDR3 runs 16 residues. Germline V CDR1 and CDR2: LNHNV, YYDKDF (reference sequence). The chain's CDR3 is CATSRERRTASYEQYF. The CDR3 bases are TGTGCCACCAGCAGAGAGCGTCGGACCGCTTCCTACGAGCAGTACTTC.

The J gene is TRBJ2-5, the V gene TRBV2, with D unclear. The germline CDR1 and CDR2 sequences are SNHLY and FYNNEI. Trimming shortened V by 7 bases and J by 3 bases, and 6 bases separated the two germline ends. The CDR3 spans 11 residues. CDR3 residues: CASTWKETQYF. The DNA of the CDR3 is TGTGCCAGCACGTGGAAAGAGACCCAGTACTTC.

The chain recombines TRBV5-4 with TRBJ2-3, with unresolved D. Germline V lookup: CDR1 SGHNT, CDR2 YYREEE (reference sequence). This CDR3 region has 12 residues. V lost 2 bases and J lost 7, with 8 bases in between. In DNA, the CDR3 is TGTGCCAGCAGCTTTACTATGAATACGCAGTATTTT. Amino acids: CASSFTMNTQYF.

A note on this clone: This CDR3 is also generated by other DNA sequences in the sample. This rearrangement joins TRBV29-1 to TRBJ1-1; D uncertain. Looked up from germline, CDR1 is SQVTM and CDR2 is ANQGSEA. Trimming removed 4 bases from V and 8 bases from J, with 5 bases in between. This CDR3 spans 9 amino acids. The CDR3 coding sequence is TGCAGCGTTGCACCCGAAGCTTTCTTT. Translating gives CSVAPEAFF.

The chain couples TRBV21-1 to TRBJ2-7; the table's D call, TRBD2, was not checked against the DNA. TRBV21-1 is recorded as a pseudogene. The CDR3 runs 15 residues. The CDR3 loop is CASSKGNELTYEQYF. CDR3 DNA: TGTGCCAGCAGCAAAGGCAACGAGTTGACCTACGAGCAGTACTTC.